Reported below is one TCR beta chain. This specimen comes from a study of cytomegalovirus exposure and HLA in healthy donors. CDR1 and CDR2 from the germline V gene are MNHNS and SASEGT. The V and J ends lost 0 bases and 0 bases respectively, with 9 bases between them. The CDR3 contains 17 residues. TCRdb's copy holds only in-frame clones and misses some; the assay was immunoSEQ multiplex PCR. Among 280,000 or so clones, 88% were seen once, and the ten largest hold over 0.85%. The gene calls are TRBV6-1 and TRBJ2-6; D call uncertain. The specimen was PBMCs. This receptor was taken from a woman between 18 and 30 years old in good health and CMV-seronegative. This CDR3 reads CASSEAPPSSGANVLTF. DNA for the CDR3: TGTGCCAGCAGTGAAGCACCCCCTAGCTCTGGGGCCAACGTCCTGACTTTC.